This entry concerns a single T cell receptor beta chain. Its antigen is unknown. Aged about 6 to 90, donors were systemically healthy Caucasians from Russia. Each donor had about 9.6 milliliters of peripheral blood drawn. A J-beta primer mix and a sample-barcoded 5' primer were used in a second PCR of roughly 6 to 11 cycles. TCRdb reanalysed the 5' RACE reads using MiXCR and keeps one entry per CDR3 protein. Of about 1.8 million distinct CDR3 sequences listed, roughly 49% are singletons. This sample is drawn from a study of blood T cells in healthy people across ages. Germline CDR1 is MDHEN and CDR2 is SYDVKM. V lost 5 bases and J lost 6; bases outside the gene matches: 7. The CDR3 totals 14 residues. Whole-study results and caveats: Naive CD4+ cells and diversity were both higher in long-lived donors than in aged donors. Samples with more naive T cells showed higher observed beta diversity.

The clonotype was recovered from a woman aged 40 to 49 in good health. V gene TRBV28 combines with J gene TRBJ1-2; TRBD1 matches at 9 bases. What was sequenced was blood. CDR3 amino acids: CASSAPGTGNGYTF. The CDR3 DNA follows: TGTGCCAGCAGTGCCCCCGGGACAGGGAATGGCTACACCTTC.